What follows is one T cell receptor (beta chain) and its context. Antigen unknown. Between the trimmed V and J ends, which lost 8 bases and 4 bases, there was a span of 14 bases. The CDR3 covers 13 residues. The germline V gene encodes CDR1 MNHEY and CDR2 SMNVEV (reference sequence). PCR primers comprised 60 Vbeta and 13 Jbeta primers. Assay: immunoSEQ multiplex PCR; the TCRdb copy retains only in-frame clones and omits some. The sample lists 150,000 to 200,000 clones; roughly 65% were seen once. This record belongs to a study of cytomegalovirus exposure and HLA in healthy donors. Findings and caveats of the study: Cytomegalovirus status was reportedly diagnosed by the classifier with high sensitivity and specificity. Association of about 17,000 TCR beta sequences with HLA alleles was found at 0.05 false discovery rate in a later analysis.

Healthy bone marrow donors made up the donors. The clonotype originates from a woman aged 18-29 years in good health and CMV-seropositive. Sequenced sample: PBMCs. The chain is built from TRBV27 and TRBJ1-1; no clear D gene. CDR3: CASGHLGSTEAFF. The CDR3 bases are TGTGCCAGCGGCCACCTGGGGAGCACTGAAGCTTTCTTT.